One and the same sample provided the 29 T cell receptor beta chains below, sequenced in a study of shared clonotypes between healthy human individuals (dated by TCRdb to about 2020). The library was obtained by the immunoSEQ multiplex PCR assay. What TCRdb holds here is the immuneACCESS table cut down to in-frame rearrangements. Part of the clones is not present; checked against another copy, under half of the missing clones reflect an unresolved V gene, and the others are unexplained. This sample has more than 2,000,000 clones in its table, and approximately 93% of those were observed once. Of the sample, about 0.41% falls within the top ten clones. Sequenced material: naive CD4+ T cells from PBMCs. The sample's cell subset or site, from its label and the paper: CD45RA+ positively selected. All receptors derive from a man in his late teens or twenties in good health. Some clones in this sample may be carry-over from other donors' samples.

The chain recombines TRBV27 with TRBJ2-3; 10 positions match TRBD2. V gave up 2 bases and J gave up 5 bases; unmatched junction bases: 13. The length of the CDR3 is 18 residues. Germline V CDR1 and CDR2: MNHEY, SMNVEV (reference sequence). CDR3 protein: CASSLRLPSGSRVDTQYF. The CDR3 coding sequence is TGTGCCAGCAGTTTACGCCTCCCTAGCGGGAGTAGGGTAGATACGCAGTATTTT.

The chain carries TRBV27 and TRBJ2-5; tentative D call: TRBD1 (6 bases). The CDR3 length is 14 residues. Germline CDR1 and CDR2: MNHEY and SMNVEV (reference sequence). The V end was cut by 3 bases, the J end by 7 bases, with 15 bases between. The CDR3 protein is CASSFRGTFGTQYF. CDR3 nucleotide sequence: TGTGCCAGCAGTTTCAGGGGAACCTTTGGGACCCAGTACTTC.

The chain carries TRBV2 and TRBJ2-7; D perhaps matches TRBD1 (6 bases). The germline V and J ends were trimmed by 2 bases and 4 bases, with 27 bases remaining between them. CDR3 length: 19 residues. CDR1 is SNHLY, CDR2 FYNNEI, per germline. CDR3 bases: TGTGCCAGCAGTGAACGGTCGTCCATTTATCAGGGGTTTGGGTACGAGCAGTACTTC. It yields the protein CASSERSSIYQGFGYEQYF.

CDR3 DNA sequence: TGTGCCAGTAGTATAGGCTTCCAGGGATCAGATACGCAGTATTTT. It codes for CASSIGFQGSDTQYF. The V call is TRBV19, the J call TRBJ2-3; TRBD1 is a possible D gene (5 bases). Trimming shortened V by 1 base and J by 4 bases, and 12 bases separated the two germline ends. The germline V gene has CDR1 LNHDA and CDR2 SQIVND (reference sequence). The CDR3 runs 15 residues.

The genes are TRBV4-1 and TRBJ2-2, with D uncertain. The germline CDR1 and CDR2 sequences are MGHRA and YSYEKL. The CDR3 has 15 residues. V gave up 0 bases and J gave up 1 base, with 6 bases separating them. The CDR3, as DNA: TGCGCCAGCAGCCAAGATTCAGGGAACACCGGGGAGCTGTTTTTT. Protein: CASSQDSGNTGELFF.

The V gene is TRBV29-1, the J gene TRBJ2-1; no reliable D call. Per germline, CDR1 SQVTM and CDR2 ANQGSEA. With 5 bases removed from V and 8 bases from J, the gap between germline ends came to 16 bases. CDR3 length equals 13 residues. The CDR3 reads CSVRAPSLHEQFF. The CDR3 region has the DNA TGCAGCGTTCGGGCTCCATCTCTCCATGAGCAGTTCTTC.

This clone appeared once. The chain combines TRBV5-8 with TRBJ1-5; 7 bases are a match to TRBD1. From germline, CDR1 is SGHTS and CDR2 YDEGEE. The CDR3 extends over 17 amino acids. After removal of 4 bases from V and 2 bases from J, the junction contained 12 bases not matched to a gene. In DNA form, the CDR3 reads TGTGCCAGCAGCCGCGTAGGGGGCGGCGGAGGCAATCAGCCCCAGCATTTT. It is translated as CASSRVGGGGGNQPQHF.

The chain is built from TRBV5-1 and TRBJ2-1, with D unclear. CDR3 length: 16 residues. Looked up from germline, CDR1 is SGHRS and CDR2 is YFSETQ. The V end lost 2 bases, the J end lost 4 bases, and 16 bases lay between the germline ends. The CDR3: CASSFMPGPPYNEQFF. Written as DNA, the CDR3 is TGCGCCAGCAGCTTTATGCCCGGCCCTCCATACAATGAGCAGTTCTTC.

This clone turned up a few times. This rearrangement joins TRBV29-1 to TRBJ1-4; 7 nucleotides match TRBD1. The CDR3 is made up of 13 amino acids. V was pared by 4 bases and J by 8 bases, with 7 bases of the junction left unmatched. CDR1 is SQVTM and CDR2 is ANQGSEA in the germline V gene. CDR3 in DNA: TGCAGCGTTGCACCGACAGGGAACGAAAAACTGTTTTTT. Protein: CSVAPTGNEKLFF.

CDR3 nucleotides: TGTGCCAGCACCTCCTCGGTGAGCTCTGGGGCCAACGTCCTGACTTTC. Its translation: CASTSSVSSGANVLTF. The V call is TRBV27, the J call TRBJ2-6, with D hard to call. This CDR3 comprises 16 residues. Trimming took off 7 bases at V and 0 bases at J, with 13 bases between the two ends. CDR1 is MNHEY, CDR2 SMNVEV, per germline (reference sequence).

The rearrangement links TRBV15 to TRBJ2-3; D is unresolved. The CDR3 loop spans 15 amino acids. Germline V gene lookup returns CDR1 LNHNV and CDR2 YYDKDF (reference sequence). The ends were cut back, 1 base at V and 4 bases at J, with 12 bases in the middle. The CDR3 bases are TGTGCCACCAGCAGAGGCCTAGTCGACCCAGATACGCAGTATTTT. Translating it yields CATSRGLVDPDTQYF.

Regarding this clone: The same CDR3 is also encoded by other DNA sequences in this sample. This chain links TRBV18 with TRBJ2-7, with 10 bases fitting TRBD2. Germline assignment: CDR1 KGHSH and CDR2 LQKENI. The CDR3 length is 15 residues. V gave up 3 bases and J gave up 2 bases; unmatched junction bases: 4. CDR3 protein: CASSPGAGGTYEQYF. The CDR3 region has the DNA TGTGCCAGCTCACCCGGAGCGGGAGGGACCTACGAGCAGTACTTC.

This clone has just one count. The CDR3 coding sequence is TGTGCCAGCAGTGCAAACTGGGACGGCCGGGGAAAACTGTTTTTT. Its protein product is CASSANWDGRGKLFF. The V and J genes are TRBV25-1 and TRBJ1-4, with a tentative D call TRBD1 (5 bases). Trimming took off 4 bases at V and 10 bases at J, with 19 bases between the two ends. The CDR3 has 15 residues. Per the germline V gene, CDR1 is MGHDK and CDR2 is SYGVNS.

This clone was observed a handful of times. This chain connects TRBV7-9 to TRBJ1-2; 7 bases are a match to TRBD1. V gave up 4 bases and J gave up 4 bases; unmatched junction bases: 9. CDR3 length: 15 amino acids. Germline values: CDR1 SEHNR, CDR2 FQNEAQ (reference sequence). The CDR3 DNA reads TGTGCCAGCAGCTCTGCTATGGCAGGGGGCTATGGCTACACCTTC. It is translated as CASSSAMAGGYGYTF.

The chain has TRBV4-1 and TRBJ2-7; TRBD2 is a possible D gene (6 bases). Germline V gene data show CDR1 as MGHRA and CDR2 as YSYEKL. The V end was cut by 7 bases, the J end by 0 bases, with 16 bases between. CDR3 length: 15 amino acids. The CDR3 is CASTRALGSSYEQYF. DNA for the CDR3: TGCGCCAGCACCCGAGCTCTCGGGAGCTCCTACGAGCAGTACTTC.

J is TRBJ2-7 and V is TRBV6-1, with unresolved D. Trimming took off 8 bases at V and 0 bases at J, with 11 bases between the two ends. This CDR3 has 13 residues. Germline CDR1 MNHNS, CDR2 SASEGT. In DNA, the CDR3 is TGTGCCAGCTCCCGGACGAGCTCCTACGAGCAGTACTTC. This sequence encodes CASSRTSSYEQYF.

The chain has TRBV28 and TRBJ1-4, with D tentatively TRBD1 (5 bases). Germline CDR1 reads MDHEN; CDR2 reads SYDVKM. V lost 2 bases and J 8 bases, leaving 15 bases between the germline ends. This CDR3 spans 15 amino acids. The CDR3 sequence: CASSLGGARFEKLFF. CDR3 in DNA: TGTGCCAGCAGTTTAGGCGGGGCCCGGTTCGAAAAACTGTTTTTT. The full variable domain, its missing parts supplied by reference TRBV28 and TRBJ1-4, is DVKVTQSSRYLVKRTGEKVFLECVQDMDHENMFWYRQDPGLGLRLIYFSYDVKMKEKGDIPEGYSVSREKKERFSLILESASTNQTSMYLCASSLGGARFEKLFFGSGTQLSVL.

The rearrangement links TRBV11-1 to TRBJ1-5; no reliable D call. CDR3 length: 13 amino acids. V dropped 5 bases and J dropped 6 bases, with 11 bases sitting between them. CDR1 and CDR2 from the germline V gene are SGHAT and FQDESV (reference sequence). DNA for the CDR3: TGTGCCAGCAGCGAACGGATGGGTCAGCCCCAGCATTTT. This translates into CASSERMGQPQHF.

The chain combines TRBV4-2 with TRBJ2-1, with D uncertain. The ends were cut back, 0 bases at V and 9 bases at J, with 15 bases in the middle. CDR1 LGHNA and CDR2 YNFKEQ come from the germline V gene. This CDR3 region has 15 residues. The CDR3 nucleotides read TGTGCCAGCAGCCAAGATAAAAGGGTTCAGAGTGAGCAGTTCTTC. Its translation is CASSQDKRVQSEQFF.

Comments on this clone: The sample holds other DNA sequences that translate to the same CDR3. The CDR3 loop reads CASSRGSYEQYF. In DNA, the CDR3 is TGTGCCAGCTCGCGGGGGTCCTACGAGCAGTACTTC. The chain couples TRBV18 to TRBJ2-7, with TRBD2 identical over 7 bases. The CDR3 covers 12 residues. Germline CDR1 KGHSH, CDR2 LQKENI. With 6 bases clipped from V and 1 base from J, the junction kept 0 bases outside the gene matches.

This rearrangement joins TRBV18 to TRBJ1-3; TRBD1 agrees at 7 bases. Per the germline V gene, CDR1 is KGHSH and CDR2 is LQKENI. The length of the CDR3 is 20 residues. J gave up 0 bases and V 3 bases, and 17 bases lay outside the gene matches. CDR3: CASSPLRTGNLGFSGNTIYF. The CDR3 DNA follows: TGTGCCAGCTCACCTCTGAGGACAGGCAATCTCGGATTCTCTGGAAACACCATATATTTT. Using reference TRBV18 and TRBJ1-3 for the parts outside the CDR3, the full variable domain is NAGVMQNPRHLVRRRGQEARLRCSPMKGHSHVYWYRQLPEEGLKFMVYLQKENIIDESGMPKERFSAEFPKEGPSILRIQQVVRGDSAAYFCASSPLRTGNLGFSGNTIYFGEGSWLTVV.

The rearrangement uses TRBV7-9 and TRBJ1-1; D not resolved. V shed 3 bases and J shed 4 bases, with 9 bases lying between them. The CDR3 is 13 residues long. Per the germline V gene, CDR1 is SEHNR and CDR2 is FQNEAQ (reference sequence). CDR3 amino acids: CASSFGQSTEAFF. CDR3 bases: TGTGCCAGCAGCTTCGGGCAGTCCACTGAAGCTTTCTTT.

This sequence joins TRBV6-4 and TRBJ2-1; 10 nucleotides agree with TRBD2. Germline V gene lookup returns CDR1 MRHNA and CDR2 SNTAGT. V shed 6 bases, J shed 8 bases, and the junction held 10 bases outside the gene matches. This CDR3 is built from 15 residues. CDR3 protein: CASSLAGAVGDEQFF. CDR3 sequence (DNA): TGTGCCAGCAGCCTAGCGGGAGCCGTCGGTGATGAGCAGTTCTTC.

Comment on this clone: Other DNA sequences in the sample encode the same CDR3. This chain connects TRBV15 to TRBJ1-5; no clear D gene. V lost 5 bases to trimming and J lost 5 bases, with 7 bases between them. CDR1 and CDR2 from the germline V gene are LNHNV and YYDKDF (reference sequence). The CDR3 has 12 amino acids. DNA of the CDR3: TGTGCCACCAGCCGAACGGATCAGCCCCAGCATTTT. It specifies CATSRTDQPQHF.

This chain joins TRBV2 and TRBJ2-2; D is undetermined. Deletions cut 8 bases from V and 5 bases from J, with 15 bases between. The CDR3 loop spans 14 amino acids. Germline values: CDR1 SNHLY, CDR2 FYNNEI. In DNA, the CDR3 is TGTGCCAGCGCGTTAAGGGTCGGGACCGGGGAGCTGTTTTTT. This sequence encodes CASALRVGTGELFF.

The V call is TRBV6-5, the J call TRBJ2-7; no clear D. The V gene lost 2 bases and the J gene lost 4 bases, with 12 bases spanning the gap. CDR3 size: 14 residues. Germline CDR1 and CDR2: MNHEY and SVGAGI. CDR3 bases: TGTGCCAGCAGTTACCCGGACGCGACATACGAGCAGTACTTC. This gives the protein CASSYPDATYEQYF.

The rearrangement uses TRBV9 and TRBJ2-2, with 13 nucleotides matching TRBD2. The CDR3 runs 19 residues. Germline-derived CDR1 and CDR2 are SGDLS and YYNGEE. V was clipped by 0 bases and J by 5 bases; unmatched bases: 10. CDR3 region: CASSVDSGLAGASTGELFF. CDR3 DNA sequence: TGTGCCAGCAGCGTAGACAGCGGACTAGCGGGAGCTAGTACCGGGGAGCTGTTTTTT. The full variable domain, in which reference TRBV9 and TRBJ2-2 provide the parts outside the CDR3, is DSGVTQTPKHLITATGQRVTLRCSPRSGDLSVYWYQQSLDQGLQFLIQYYNGEERAKGNILERFSAQQFPDLHSELNLSSLELGDSALYFCASSVDSGLAGASTGELFFGEGSRLTVL.

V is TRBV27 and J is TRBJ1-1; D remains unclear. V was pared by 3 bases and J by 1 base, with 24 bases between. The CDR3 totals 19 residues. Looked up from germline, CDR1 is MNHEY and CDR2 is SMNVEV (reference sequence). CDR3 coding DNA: TGTGCCAGCAGTTTCGTATCCTCTCTGGCTAACGCCAAGAACACTGAAGCTTTCTTT. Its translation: CASSFVSSLANAKNTEAFF.

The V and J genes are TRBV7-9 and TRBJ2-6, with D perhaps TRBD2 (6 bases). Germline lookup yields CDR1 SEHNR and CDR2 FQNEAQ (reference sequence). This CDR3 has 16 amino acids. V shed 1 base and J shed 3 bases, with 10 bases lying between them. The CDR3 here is CASSLGRGIGANVLTF. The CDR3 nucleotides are TGTGCCAGCAGCTTAGGGCGCGGGATTGGGGCCAACGTCCTGACTTTC.